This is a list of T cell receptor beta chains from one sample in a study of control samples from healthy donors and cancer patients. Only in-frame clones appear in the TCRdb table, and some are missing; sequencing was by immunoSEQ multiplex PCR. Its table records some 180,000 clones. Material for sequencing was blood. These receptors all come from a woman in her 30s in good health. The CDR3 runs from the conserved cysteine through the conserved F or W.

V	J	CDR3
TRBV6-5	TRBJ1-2	CASSSTGGASPYGYTF
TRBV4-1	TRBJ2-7	CASSQDTVWGPHEQYF
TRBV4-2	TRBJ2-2	CASSPRAGTSSNTGELFF
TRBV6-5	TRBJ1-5	CASSYSGGSNQPQHF
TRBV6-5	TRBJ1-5	CASRNTGGGSQPQHF
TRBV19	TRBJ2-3	CASSIGWLQGGTDTQYF
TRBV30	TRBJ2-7	CAWREGLAGLYEQYF
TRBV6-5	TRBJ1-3	CASSYSSSGNTIYF
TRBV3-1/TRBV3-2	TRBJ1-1	CASSQGTYTEAFF
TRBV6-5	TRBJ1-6	CASGQGYSPLHF
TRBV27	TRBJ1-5	CASSDTNNQPQHF
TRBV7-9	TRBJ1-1	CASSRDRGGNTEAFF
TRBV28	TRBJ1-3	CASSPLTLVYGNTIYF
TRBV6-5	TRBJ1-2	CASSYSSAGHPGYTF
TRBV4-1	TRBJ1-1	CASRGGKAFF
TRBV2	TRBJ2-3	CASSDGVATYGWQYF
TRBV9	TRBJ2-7	CASSLTGSEQYF
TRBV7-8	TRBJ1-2	CASSLVLRGATTGGYTF
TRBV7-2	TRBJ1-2	CASSPVEGYGYTF
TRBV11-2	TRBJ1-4	CASSLAGWGEKLFF
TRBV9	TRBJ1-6	CASSGLADPRNNSPLHF
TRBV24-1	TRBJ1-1	CATSGPSAPTDSEAFF
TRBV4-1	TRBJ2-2	CASSQEDQRYTGELFF
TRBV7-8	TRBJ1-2	CASSSRDRGLVSYGYTF
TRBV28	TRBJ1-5	CASSLGQGRRPQHF
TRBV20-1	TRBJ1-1	CSASLVKGATEAFF
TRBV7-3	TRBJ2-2	CASSSVNTGELFF
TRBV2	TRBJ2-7	CASSPPDRGNLAEQYF
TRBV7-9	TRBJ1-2	CASSLPEGGYTF
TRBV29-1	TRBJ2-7	CSTRYREDLSEQYF
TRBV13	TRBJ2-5	CASSPRPEETQYF
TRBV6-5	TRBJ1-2	CAIQGGVPYGYTF
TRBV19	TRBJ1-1	CASSIGNRGEAFF
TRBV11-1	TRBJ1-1	CASSFALGTNTEAFF
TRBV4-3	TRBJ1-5	CASSQETRSNQPQHF
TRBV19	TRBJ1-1	CASSIGGNTEAFF
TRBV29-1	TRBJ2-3	CSVRGPTDTQYF
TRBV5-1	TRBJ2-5	CASSGRGPRETQYF
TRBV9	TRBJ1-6	CASSAQGYSPLHF
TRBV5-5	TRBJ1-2	CASSFDGEYGYTF
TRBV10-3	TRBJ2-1	CAVASGGKNNEQFF